These 28 T cell receptor beta chains were all obtained from the same sample, sequenced in a study of blood T cells in healthy people across ages. Primers used in a second PCR of roughly 7 to 12 cycles were a sample-barcoded 5' primer and a J-beta primer mix. MiXCR was run by TCRdb on the 5' RACE reads, yielding one entry per CDR3 protein. This sample yields 980,000 or so distinct CDR3 sequences, of which roughly 52% are seen a single time; over 10% belongs to the top ten. Sequenced: blood. These receptors were taken from a man younger than 40 in good health.

V gene TRBV5-1 combines with J gene TRBJ1-2, with 7 positions matching TRBD1. This CDR3 has 14 residues. Per the germline V gene, CDR1 is SGHRS and CDR2 is YFSETQ. The trim removed 3 bases at V and 3 bases at J, leaving 5 bases unmatched. The CDR3 reads CASSSRQGDYGYTF. The CDR3 DNA reads TGCGCCAGCAGCTCAAGACAGGGAGACTATGGCTACACCTTC.

This clonotype was observed at least ten times. The J gene is TRBJ2-6, the V gene TRBV3-1; D is possibly TRBD1 (6 bases). The germline gives CDR1 LGHDT, CDR2 YNNKEL (reference sequence). V lost 4 bases to trimming and J lost 4 bases, with 8 bases between them. The CDR3 runs 14 residues. In DNA, the CDR3 is TGTGCCAGCAGCCCCGGGACAGGGGCCAACGTCCTGACTTTC. Translating it yields CASSPGTGANVLTF.

This clonotype was found a few times. This chain connects TRBV6-4 to TRBJ2-3; 11 bases align to TRBD2. The junction had 7 bases not matched to a gene; V was cut back by 6 bases and J by 5 bases. This CDR3 contains 15 residues. Germline V lookup: CDR1 MRHNA, CDR2 SNTAGT. The CDR3 here is CASSVTSGGGDTQYF. Written as DNA, the CDR3 is TGTGCCAGCAGCGTTACTAGCGGGGGAGGAGATACGCAGTATTTT.

V is TRBV6-2 or TRBV6-3 and J is TRBJ1-5, with 8 bases that match TRBD1. The CDR3 is made up of 17 amino acids. The ends lost 1 base at V and 4 bases at J; junction bases unmatched: 9. Per the germline V gene, CDR1 is MNHEY and CDR2 is SVGEGT. The CDR3 is CASSYFSGQGTNQPQHF. In nucleotides, the CDR3 is TGTGCCAGCAGTTACTTCTCCGGACAGGGAACAAATCAGCCCCAGCATTTT.

Only a few counts were recorded for this clonotype. The J gene is TRBJ1-1, the V gene TRBV20-1; TRBD1 agrees at 8 bases. The CDR3 totals 14 residues. The germline V gene encodes CDR1 DFQATT and CDR2 SNEGSKA (reference sequence). V dropped 1 base and J dropped 5; count of bases not matched to a gene: 6. CDR3 in DNA: TGCAGTGCTAGAGCTCTGGACAGGGTAACTGAAGCTTTCTTT. Encoded protein: CSARALDRVTEAFF.

Details on this clonotype: An end of the junction differs from the germline gene, which may be a read error. The V gene is TRBV11-2, the J gene TRBJ2-3, with a possible D match to TRBD1 (7 bases). The V gene's germline CDR1 is SGHAT and CDR2 FQNNGV. This CDR3 region has 15 residues. The CDR3: CASSFRGASIDTQYF. The CDR3 DNA reads as TGTGCCAGCAGCTTCAGGGGGGCTAGCATAGATACGCAGTATTTT.

The DNA for the CDR3 is TGTGCCGCCAGGGAGGGTAGCACAGATACGCAGTATTTT. Its translation: CAAREGSTDTQYF. The chain employs TRBV28 and TRBJ2-3; 7 bases fit TRBD2. Germline-derived CDR1 and CDR2 are MDHEN and SYDVKM. After removal of 11 bases from V and 0 bases from J, the junction contained 5 bases not matched to a gene. The CDR3 length is 13 residues.

This chain uses TRBV7-2 with TRBJ2-4; D gene unclear. This CDR3 spans 11 amino acids. The germline V gene encodes CDR1 SGHTA and CDR2 FQGNSA. Trimming removed 11 bases at V and 8 bases at J, with 13 bases between. CDR3 amino acids: CAPSDGHIQYF. CDR3 bases: TGTGCCCCCTCTGACGGGCACATTCAGTACTTC.

V is TRBV3-1 and J is TRBJ2-7; D unclear. This CDR3 has 16 amino acids. Trimming took 0 bases from V and 3 from J, leaving 15 bases between them. Germline assignment: CDR1 LGHDT and CDR2 YNNKEL (reference sequence). The DNA of the CDR3 is TGTGCCAGCAGCCAAGATCAGTCAGGAGCTATCTACGAGCAGTACTTC. It specifies CASSQDQSGAIYEQYF.

Comments on this clonotype: An end of the junction does not agree with germline; a read error may underlie this. This chain connects TRBV11-2 to TRBJ1-4; the match to TRBD1 covers 7 bases. The CDR3 has 15 residues. Germline assignment: CDR1 SGHAT and CDR2 FQNNGV. CDR3 protein: CASSLQTGRGEKLFF. CDR3 bases: TGTGCGAGCAGCCTCCAGACAGGGCGGGGTGAAAAACTGTTTTTT.

This clonotype was counted only a few times. V is TRBV10-3 and J is TRBJ2-1, with D possibly TRBD2 on 6 matching bases. With 6 bases removed from V and 9 bases from J, the gap between germline ends came to 12 bases. Germline loops: CDR1 ENHRY, CDR2 SYGVKD. The CDR3 contains 12 residues. The CDR3 loop reads CAISSLASEQFF. DNA for the CDR3: TGTGCCATCAGCTCACTAGCTTCTGAGCAGTTCTTC.

The chain combines TRBV15 with TRBJ1-2; D gene ambiguous. The CDR3 totals 16 residues. The V end was cut by 0 bases, the J end by 4 bases, with 15 bases between. The germline V gene has CDR1 LNHNV and CDR2 YYDKDF (reference sequence). The CDR3, as DNA: TGTGCCACCAGCAGAGATTCAACTAATACAGCCTATGGCTACACCTTC. Protein product: CATSRDSTNTAYGYTF.

Regarding this clonotype: Compared with germline, one end of the junction differs, possibly owing to a read error. The chain uses TRBV29-1 and TRBJ2-1; the D gene is possibly TRBD2 (5 bases). This CDR3 is 12 amino acids long. Germline V gives CDR1 SQVTM, CDR2 ANQGSEA. CDR3 protein: CRVGSSYNEQFF. As DNA, the CDR3 is TGCCGCGTGGGGAGCTCCTACAATGAGCAGTTCTTC.

The J gene is TRBJ2-3, the V gene TRBV6-2 or TRBV6-3; D unclear. The CDR3 is made up of 14 amino acids. The V end was cut by 4 bases, the J end by 2 bases, with 10 bases between. Germline CDR1 reads MNHEY; CDR2 reads SVGEGT. CDR3 loop: CASSSPFTTDTQYF. CDR3 nucleotides: TGTGCCAGCAGTTCCCCCTTTACCACAGATACGCAGTATTTT.

This clonotype was seen many times. The CDR3 DNA reads TGTGCCAGCACCTTGGGGACAGGGACCTACGAGCAGTACTTC. This encodes CASTLGTGTYEQYF. This sequence joins TRBV6-1 and TRBJ2-7; 9 bases line up with TRBD1. After removal of 7 bases from V and 2 bases from J, the junction contained 6 bases not matched to a gene. Germline assignment: CDR1 MNHNS and CDR2 SASEGT. The CDR3 length is 14 residues.

This sequence joins TRBV3-1 and TRBJ2-1, with no clear D. Germline V gene data show CDR1 as LGHDT and CDR2 as YNNKEL (reference sequence). V was trimmed by 4 bases and J by 4 bases, leaving 26 bases between them. The CDR3 contains 19 residues. CDR3 sequence: CASSPRLSSVAVVYNEQFF. The CDR3 DNA reads as TGTGCCAGCAGCCCTCGCCTATCGTCGGTGGCGGTTGTTTACAATGAGCAGTTCTTC.

This clonotype has only a few counts. This rearrangement joins TRBV13 to TRBJ2-1; no definite D call. This CDR3 is built from 14 residues. Germline lookup yields CDR1 PRHDT and CDR2 FYEKMQ (reference sequence). V shed 5 bases and J shed 4 bases, with 12 bases lying between them. CDR3 region: CASSLEDGYNEQFF. For the CDR3, the DNA is TGTGCCAGCAGCCTCGAGGACGGATACAATGAGCAGTTCTTC. Filled out from reference TRBV13 and TRBJ2-1, the complete variable domain reads AAGVIQSPRHLIKEKRETATLKCYPIPRHDTVYWYQQGPGQDPQFLISFYEKMQSDKGSIPDRFSAQQFSDYHSELNMSSLELGDSALYFCASSLEDGYNEQFFGPGTRLTVL.

This clonotype was observed many times. The V call is TRBV5-1, the J call TRBJ1-5, with D unresolved. V was pared by 0 bases and J by 4 bases, with 5 bases between. Looked up from germline, CDR1 is SGHRS and CDR2 is YFSETQ. This CDR3 is 13 amino acids long. The CDR3 spells CASSLDSNQPQHF. CDR3 sequence (DNA): TGCGCCAGCAGCTTGGACTCAAATCAGCCCCAGCATTTT.

The chain links TRBV6-4 to TRBJ1-2; possible D gene TRBD1, 6 bases. The CDR3 loop spans 16 amino acids. The germline V gene encodes CDR1 MRHNA and CDR2 SNTAGT. Trimming removed 3 bases from V and 4 bases from J, with 18 bases in between. The CDR3 DNA reads TGTGCCAGCAGTGAAAGGGCAGGGGAGGAAATCTATGGCTACACCTTC. It yields the protein CASSERAGEEIYGYTF.

In its sample, this clonotype was seen a few times. The V and J genes are TRBV7-2 and TRBJ2-1, with 12 nucleotides matching TRBD2. There are 17 residues in the CDR3. Losses at the gene ends were 3 bases for V and 9 bases for J; bases not matched to a gene: 12. Germline values: CDR1 SGHTA, CDR2 FQGNSA. As DNA, the CDR3 is TGTGCCAGCAGCTTGTCCCTAGCGGGGGGGAGTCGGTGTGAGCAGTTCTTC. This translates into CASSLSLAGGSRCEQFF.

The gene calls are TRBV20-1 and TRBJ2-7; D may be TRBD2 (6 bases). Between the trimmed V and J ends, which lost 6 bases and 1 base, there was a span of 16 bases. This CDR3 has 14 residues. The germline gives CDR1 DFQATT, CDR2 SNEGSKA (reference sequence). CDR3 DNA sequence: TGCAGTGCGGCTCAGGGAGGTGGGTCCTACGAGCAGTACTTC. Residues: CSAAQGGGSYEQYF.

This chain connects TRBV11-2 to TRBJ2-3; D not certain. The ends were cut back, 2 bases at V and 5 bases at J, with 11 bases in the middle. The CDR3 has 14 amino acids. CDR1 is SGHAT, CDR2 FQNNGV, per germline. CDR3 residues: CASSLIVSGDTQYF. The CDR3 nucleotides read TGTGCCAGCAGCTTAATCGTCTCTGGAGATACGCAGTATTTT.

This chain uses TRBV7-2 with TRBJ1-2, with D perhaps TRBD1 (5 bases). Germline-derived CDR1 and CDR2 are SGHTA and FQGNSA. CDR3 size: 13 residues. Trimming stripped 5 bases from V and 4 bases from J, with 11 bases between. As DNA, the CDR3 is TGTGCCAGCAGCATGGGGGGGAGCTATGGCTACACCTTC. Translated: CASSMGGSYGYTF.

The chain carries TRBV6-2 or TRBV6-3 and TRBJ2-1; D is ambiguous. CDR3 length: 14 residues. Germline V gene sequence: CDR1 MNHEY, CDR2 SVGEGT. V lost 6 bases, J lost 5 bases, and 14 bases lay in between. CDR3: CASSKPGRDNEQFF. CDR3 DNA: TGTGCCAGCAGCAAACCGGGCCGTGACAATGAGCAGTTCTTC.

This clonotype was found a few times. The chain employs TRBV6-1 and TRBJ2-3; 13 bases line up with TRBD2. The CDR3 covers 15 residues. J lost 4 bases, V lost 7 bases, and 5 bases had no gene match. Germline lookup yields CDR1 MNHNS and CDR2 SASEGT. The CDR3 here is CASIGLAGAADTQYF. CDR3 in DNA: TGTGCCAGCATCGGACTAGCGGGGGCCGCAGATACGCAGTATTTT.

The chain employs TRBV6-2 or TRBV6-3 and TRBJ2-7; a possible D gene is TRBD2 (6 bases). Trimming shortened V by 6 bases and J by 3 bases, and 15 bases separated the two germline ends. Per germline, CDR1 MNHEY and CDR2 SVGEGT. The CDR3 is 14 amino acids. As DNA, the CDR3 is TGTGCCAGCAGAGCCGGGACTGGGGGCTACGAGCAGTACTTC. Its protein is CASRAGTGGYEQYF.

This sequence joins TRBV20-1 and TRBJ1-1; D is ambiguous. Germline-derived CDR1 and CDR2 are DFQATT and SNEGSKA (reference sequence). CDR3 size: 12 residues. Trimming removed 3 bases at V and 3 bases at J, with 8 bases between. In nucleotides, the CDR3 is TGCAGTGCTAGTAGAACAGACACTGAAGCTTTCTTT. Translating gives CSASRTDTEAFF.

The chain combines TRBV2 with TRBJ2-4; D is unresolved. Germline CDR1 SNHLY, CDR2 FYNNEI. This CDR3 is built from 14 residues. Deletions cut 6 bases from V and 0 bases from J, with 9 bases between. In DNA form, the CDR3 reads TGTGCCAGCAGCCGGTTAATAGCCAAAAACATTCAGTACTTC. The encoded protein is CASSRLIAKNIQYF.